The 16 T cell receptor beta chains in this list originate from one sample, sequenced in a study of cytomegalovirus exposure and HLA in healthy donors. 13 Jbeta primers and 60 Vbeta primers were used for the PCR. Generated by immunoSEQ multiplex PCR, the TCRdb table keeps only in-frame clones and is missing some. The sample shows some 150,000 clones, approximately 80% of them seen only once. Sequenced sample: PBMCs. These receptors came from a woman in her forties in good health and CMV-seronegative.

A few counts support this clone. The rearrangement uses TRBV5-1 and TRBJ2-3; D possibly corresponds to TRBD2 (5 bases). The V and J ends lost 4 bases and 5 bases respectively, with 8 bases between them. Germline V gives CDR1 SGHRS, CDR2 YFSETQ. The CDR3 covers 12 residues. The CDR3 DNA follows: TGCGCCAGCAGCCGGGAAGGAGATACGCAGTATTTT. It is translated as CASSREGDTQYF.

This clone was counted between two and nine times. The CDR3 loop reads CASSEAGRAYEQYF. The DNA for the CDR3 is TGTGCCAGCAGTGAAGCGGGCAGAGCCTACGAGCAGTACTTC. The rearrangement uses TRBV6-1 and TRBJ2-7, with unresolved D. Per germline, CDR1 MNHNS and CDR2 SASEGT. The CDR3 has 14 residues. Trimming removed 0 bases at V and 2 bases at J, with 8 bases between.

This rearrangement joins TRBV2 to TRBJ2-5; unclear D gene. This CDR3 comprises 13 residues. V dropped 8 bases and J dropped 5 bases, with 15 bases sitting between them. CDR1 is SNHLY and CDR2 is FYNNEI in the germline V gene. The CDR3 protein is CASASVLRETQYF. The DNA of the CDR3 is TGTGCCAGCGCTAGTGTCCTCCGGGAGACCCAGTACTTC.

V usage is TRBV28 and J usage is TRBJ1-1; the D gene is possibly TRBD1 (6 bases). The germline V gene encodes CDR1 MDHEN and CDR2 SYDVKM. CDR3 size: 15 residues. The V end was cut by 6 bases, the J end by 5 bases, with 19 bases between. The CDR3 spells CASRFQGHFGTEAFF. The CDR3 DNA is TGTGCCAGCAGGTTTCAGGGGCACTTTGGGACTGAAGCTTTCTTT.

V gene TRBV19 combines with J gene TRBJ2-3, with 8 bases aligning to TRBD2. Trimming at V came to 5 bases and at J to 4 bases, leaving 5 bases not matched to a gene. The CDR3 runs 14 residues. Germline CDR1 is LNHDA and CDR2 is SQIVND (reference sequence). The CDR3 reads CASSVSGVADTQYF. In DNA, the CDR3 is TGTGCCAGTAGTGTTAGCGGGGTCGCAGATACGCAGTATTTT.

This clone was recorded only once. V usage is TRBV5-1 and J usage is TRBJ2-2; 7 bases are shared with TRBD1. Looked up from germline, CDR1 is SGHRS and CDR2 is YFSETQ. The length of the CDR3 is 17 residues. Trimming removed 1 base from V and 2 bases from J; junction bases left unmatched: 8. The CDR3 DNA sequence: TGCGCCAGCAGCTTGTTAGGGACAGCTCCTAACACCGGGGAGCTGTTTTTT. As protein: CASSLLGTAPNTGELFF.

The chain combines TRBV18 with TRBJ1-1; unclear D gene. Trimming removed 2 bases at V and 0 bases at J, with 10 bases between. Germline loops: CDR1 KGHSH, CDR2 LQKENI. This CDR3 contains 15 residues. Here the CDR3 reads CASSPYREVNTEAFF. DNA of the CDR3: TGTGCCAGCTCACCATATCGGGAGGTGAACACTGAAGCTTTCTTT. Combining the CDR3 with reference TRBV18 and TRBJ1-1 gives the whole variable domain NAGVMQNPRHLVRRRGQEARLRCSPMKGHSHVYWYRQLPEEGLKFMVYLQKENIIDESGMPKERFSAEFPKEGPSILRIQQVVRGDSAAYFCASSPYREVNTEAFFGQGTRLTVV.

The chain is built from TRBV28 and TRBJ2-5; weak D call: TRBD1 (6 bases). CDR1 MDHEN and CDR2 SYDVKM come from the germline V gene. This CDR3 has 16 residues. V was pared by 6 bases and J by 1 base, with 18 bases between. This CDR3 reads CASSLLDRLVQETQYF. CDR3 DNA: TGTGCCAGCAGCCTACTAGACAGGCTTGTCCAAGAGACCCAGTACTTC.

V and J are TRBV2 and TRBJ1-1; no reliable D call. CDR3 size: 13 residues. CDR1 is SNHLY, CDR2 FYNNEI, per germline. With 9 bases removed from V and 0 bases from J, the gap between germline ends came to 11 bases. The chain's CDR3 is CARLGLMNTEAFF. CDR3 sequence (DNA): TGTGCCAGACTAGGGCTTATGAACACTGAAGCTTTCTTT.

The chain has TRBV6-6 and TRBJ1-3; D remains unclear. CDR3 length: 12 amino acids. Between the trimmed V and J ends, which lost 2 bases and 4 bases, there was a span of 3 bases. Germline V gene lookup returns CDR1 MNHNY and CDR2 SVGAGI (reference sequence). The DNA of the CDR3 is TGTGCCAGCAGTTACCTGGGAAACACCATATATTTT. It yields the protein CASSYLGNTIYF.

The table lists this clone with a count of one. At one end the junction does not follow the germline gene, possibly because of a read error. The sample holds other DNA sequences that translate to the same CDR3. The chain uses TRBV5-4 and TRBJ1-2, with D unresolved. In germline, CDR1 is SGHNT, CDR2 YYREEE (reference sequence). The length of the CDR3 is 14 residues. The CDR3 nucleotides are TGCGCCAGCAGCTTGAGCCCACGTCGAGGTGGCTACACCTTC. This gives the protein CASSLSPRRGGYTF.

This chain links TRBV28 with TRBJ2-6; D remains unclear. The CDR3 extends over 15 amino acids. With 6 bases removed from V and 1 base from J, the gap between germline ends came to 10 bases. Looked up from germline, CDR1 is MDHEN and CDR2 is SYDVKM. The CDR3 reads CASSLVGSGANVLTF. The CDR3 bases are TGTGCCAGCAGCCTCGTCGGGTCTGGGGCCAACGTCCTGACTTTC.

In this sample, this clone turned up a few times. The genes are TRBV10-1 and TRBJ2-7; D possibly corresponds to TRBD1 (6 bases). The CDR3 is 14 amino acids. Germline CDR1 reads WNHNN; CDR2 reads SYGVQD (reference sequence). Trimming took 8 bases from V and 6 from J, leaving 20 bases between them. As DNA, the CDR3 is TGCGCCAGCTCCCGGACGGGACACCTTGGCGAGCAGTACTTC. It translates to CASSRTGHLGEQYF.

The J gene is TRBJ2-1, the V gene TRBV7-6; 10 bases line up with TRBD2. Germline CDR1 reads SGHVS; CDR2 reads FNYEAQ. The V and J ends lost 3 bases and 4 bases, in that order; junction bases with no gene match: 3. The CDR3 has 15 amino acids. As DNA, the CDR3 is TGTGCCAGCAGCTTCCTAGCGGGAGAGTACAATGAGCAGTTCTTC. As protein: CASSFLAGEYNEQFF.

The chain employs TRBV9 and TRBJ1-2, with TRBD1 matching over 7 bases. CDR3 length equals 19 residues. V shed 4 bases and J 0 bases; nucleotides not matched to a gene: 18. In germline, CDR1 is SGDLS, CDR2 YYNGEE. DNA of the CDR3: TGTGCCAGCAGCAAACAGACAGGGTCTGGGGTTCTGGCTAACTATGGCTACACCTTC. Translation gives CASSKQTGSGVLANYGYTF.

The chain links TRBV6-5 to TRBJ2-7; possibly TRBD2 for D (6 bases). The germline V and J ends were trimmed by 0 bases and 3 bases, with 12 bases remaining between them. Germline CDR1 MNHEY, CDR2 SVGAGI. There are 15 residues in the CDR3. The DNA for the CDR3 is TGTGCCAGCAGTTACTCGGGGGGACTCCTCTACGAGCAGTACTTC. Its translation is CASSYSGGLLYEQYF.